The T cell receptor beta chain described here comes from a study of blood T cell repertoires in COVID-19. Study information: The origin of the acute and convalescent COVID-19 samples was the United States, Italy and Spain. T cells, B-cell-depleted T cells, or PBMCs provided the cDNA or gDNA that served as material.

Germline CDR1 SGHDN, CDR2 FVKESK. The CDR3 is 14 amino acids. Trimming took 0 bases from V and 4 from J; bases not matched to a gene: 1. This clone was recorded once. Data came from immunoSEQ multiplex PCR; TCRdb stores just in-frame clones and leaves some out. This sample has under 300,000 clones, with approximately 88% found just once. Input material: peripheral blood. The chain uses TRBV14 and TRBJ1-2; 8 bases line up with TRBD1. The sequence came from a man between 45 and 60 years old with acute or convalescent COVID-19. CDR3 in amino acids: CASSQDGQGYGYTF. The CDR3 coding sequence is TGTGCCAGCAGCCAAGATGGACAGGGCTATGGCTACACCTTC. Filled out from reference TRBV14 and TRBJ1-2, the complete variable domain reads EAGVTQFPSHSVIEKGQTVTLRCDPISGHDNLYWYRRVMGKEIKFLLHFVKESKQDESGMPNNRFLAERTGGTYSTLKVQPAELEDSGVYFCASSQDGQGYGYTFGSGTRLTVV.